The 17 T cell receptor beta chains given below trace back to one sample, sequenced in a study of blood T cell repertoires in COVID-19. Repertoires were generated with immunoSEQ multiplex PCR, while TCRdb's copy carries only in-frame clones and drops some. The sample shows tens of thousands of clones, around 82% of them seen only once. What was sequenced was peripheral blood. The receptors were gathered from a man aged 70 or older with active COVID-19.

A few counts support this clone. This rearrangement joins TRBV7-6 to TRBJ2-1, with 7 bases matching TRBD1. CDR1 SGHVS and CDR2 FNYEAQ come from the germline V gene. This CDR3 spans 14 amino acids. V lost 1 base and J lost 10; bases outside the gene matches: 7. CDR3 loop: CASSLVRGFREQFF. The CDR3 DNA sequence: TGTGCCAGCAGCTTAGTCAGGGGGTTTAGGGAGCAGTTCTTC.

The CDR3 DNA sequence: TGTGCCAGCAGGGAACAGGGGATTGAGGGCTACACCTTC. It encodes CASREQGIEGYTF. The chain links TRBV19 to TRBJ1-2, with TRBD1 identical over 7 bases. The CDR3 loop spans 13 amino acids. J gave up 8 bases and V 9 bases, and 12 bases lay outside the gene matches. CDR1 is LNHDA and CDR2 is SQIVND in the germline V gene (reference sequence).

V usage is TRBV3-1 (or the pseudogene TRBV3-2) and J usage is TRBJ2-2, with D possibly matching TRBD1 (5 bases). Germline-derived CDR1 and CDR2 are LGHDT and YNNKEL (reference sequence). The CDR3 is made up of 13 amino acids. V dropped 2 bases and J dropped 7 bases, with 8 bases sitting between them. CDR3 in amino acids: CASSQRGGGELFF. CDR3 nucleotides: TGTGCCAGCAGCCAAAGGGGTGGCGGGGAGCTGTTTTTT.

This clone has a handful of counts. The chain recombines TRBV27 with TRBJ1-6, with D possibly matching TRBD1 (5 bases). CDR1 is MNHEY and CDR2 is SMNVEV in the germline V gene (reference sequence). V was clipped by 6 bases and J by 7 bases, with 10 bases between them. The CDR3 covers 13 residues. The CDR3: CASRANRNSPLHF. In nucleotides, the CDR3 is TGTGCCAGCAGGGCAAACAGGAATTCACCCCTCCACTTT.

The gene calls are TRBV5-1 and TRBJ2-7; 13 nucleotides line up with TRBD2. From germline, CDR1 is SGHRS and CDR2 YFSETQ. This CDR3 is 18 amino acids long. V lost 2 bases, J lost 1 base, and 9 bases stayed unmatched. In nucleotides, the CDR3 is TGCGCCAGCAGCTTCCGACTAGCGGGGGGCCCCTTGTCCTACGAGCAGTACTTC. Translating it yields CASSFRLAGGPLSYEQYF.

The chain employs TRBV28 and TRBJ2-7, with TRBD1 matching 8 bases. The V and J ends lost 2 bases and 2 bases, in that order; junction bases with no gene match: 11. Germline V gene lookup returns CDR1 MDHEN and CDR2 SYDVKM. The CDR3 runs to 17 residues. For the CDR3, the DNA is TGTGCCAGCAGTTTAGTACCGGGACAGGTAGCCCCCTACGAGCAGTACTTC. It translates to CASSLVPGQVAPYEQYF.

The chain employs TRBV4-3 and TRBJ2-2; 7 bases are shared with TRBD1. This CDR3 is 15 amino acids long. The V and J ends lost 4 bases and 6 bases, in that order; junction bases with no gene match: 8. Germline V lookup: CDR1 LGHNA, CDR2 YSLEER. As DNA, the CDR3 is TGCGCCAGCAGCCCCCTCAGGCAGGGGGCCGGGGAGCTGTTTTTT. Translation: CASSPLRQGAGELFF.

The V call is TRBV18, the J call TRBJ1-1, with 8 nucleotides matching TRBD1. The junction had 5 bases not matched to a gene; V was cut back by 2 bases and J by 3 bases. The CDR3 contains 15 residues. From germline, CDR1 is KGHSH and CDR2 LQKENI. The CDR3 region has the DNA TGTGCCAGCTCACCAAGACAGGGGAGCTACACTGAAGCTTTCTTT. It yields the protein CASSPRQGSYTEAFF.

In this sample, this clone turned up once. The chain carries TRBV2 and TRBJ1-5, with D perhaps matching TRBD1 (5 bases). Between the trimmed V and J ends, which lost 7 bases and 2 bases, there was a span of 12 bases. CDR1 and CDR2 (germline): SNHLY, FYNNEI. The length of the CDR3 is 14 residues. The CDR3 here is CASKGESGNQPQHF. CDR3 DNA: TGTGCCAGCAAAGGGGAATCAGGCAATCAGCCCCAGCATTTT.

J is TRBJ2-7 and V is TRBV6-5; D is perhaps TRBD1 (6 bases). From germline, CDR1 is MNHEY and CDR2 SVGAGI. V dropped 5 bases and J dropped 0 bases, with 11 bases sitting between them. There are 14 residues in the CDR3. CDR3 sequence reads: CASSRRGHSYEQYF. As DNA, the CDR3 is TGTGCCAGCAGTCGTCGGGGACACTCCTACGAGCAGTACTTC.

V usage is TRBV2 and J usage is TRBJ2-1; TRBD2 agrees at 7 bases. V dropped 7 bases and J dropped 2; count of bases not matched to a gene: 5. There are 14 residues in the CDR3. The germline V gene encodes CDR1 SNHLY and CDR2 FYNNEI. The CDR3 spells CASIAGVTYNEQFF. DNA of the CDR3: TGTGCCAGCATTGCGGGGGTCACCTACAATGAGCAGTTCTTC.

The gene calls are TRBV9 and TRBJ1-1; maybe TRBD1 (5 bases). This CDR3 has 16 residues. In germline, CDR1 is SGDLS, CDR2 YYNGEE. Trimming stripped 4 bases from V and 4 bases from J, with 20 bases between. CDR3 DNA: TGTGCCAGCAGCCGGACAAGTGGGAATTGGGTCACTGAAGCTTTCTTT. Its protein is CASSRTSGNWVTEAFF.

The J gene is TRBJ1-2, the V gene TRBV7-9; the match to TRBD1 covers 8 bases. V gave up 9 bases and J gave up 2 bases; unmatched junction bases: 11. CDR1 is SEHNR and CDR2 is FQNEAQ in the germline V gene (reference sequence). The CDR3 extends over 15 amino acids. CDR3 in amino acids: CASSTGTGQNYGYTF. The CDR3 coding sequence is TGTGCCAGTAGTACCGGGACAGGACAGAACTATGGCTACACCTTC. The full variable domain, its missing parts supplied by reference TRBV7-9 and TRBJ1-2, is DTGVSQNPRHKITKRGQNVTFRCDPISEHNRLYWYRQTLGQGPEFLTYFQNEAQLEKSRLLSDRFSAERPKGSFSTLEIQRTEQGDSAMYLCASSTGTGQNYGYTFGSGTRLTVV.

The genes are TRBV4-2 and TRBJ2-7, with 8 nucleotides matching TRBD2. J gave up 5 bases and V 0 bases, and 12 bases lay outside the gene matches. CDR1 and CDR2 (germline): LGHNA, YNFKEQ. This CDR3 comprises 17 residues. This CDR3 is CASSQDLVGETSDEQYF. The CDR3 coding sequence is TGTGCCAGCAGCCAAGATTTAGTGGGGGAGACTAGCGACGAGCAGTACTTC.

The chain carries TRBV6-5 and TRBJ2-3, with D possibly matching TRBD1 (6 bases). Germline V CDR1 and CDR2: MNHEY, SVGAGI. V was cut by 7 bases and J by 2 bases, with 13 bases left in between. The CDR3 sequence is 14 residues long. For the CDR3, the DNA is TGTGCCAGCACCCGAACAGGGTCCACAGATACGCAGTATTTT. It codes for CASTRTGSTDTQYF.

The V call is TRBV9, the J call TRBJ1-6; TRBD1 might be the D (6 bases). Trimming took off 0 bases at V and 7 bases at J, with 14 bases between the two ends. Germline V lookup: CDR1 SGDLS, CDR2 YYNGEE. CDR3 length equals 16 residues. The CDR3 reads CASSVGLGRGNSPLHF. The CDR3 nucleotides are TGTGCCAGCAGCGTAGGGTTGGGCAGGGGAAATTCACCCCTCCACTTT.

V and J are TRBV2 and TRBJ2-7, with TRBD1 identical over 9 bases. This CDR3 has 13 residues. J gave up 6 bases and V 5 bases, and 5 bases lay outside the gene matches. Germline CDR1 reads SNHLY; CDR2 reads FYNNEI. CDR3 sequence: CASSRDRAREQYF. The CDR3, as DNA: TGTGCCAGCAGTAGGGACAGGGCACGCGAGCAGTACTTC.